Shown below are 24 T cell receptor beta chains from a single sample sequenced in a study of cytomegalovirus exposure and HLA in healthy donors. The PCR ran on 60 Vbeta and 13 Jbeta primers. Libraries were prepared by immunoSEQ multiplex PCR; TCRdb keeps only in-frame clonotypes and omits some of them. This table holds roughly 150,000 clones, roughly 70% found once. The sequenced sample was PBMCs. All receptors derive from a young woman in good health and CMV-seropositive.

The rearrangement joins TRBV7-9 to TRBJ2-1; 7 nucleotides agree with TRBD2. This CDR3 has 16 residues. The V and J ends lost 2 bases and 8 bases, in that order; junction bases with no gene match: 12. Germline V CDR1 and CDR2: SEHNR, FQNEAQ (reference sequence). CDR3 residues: CASSLKPSGDGYEQFF. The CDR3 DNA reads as TGTGCCAGCAGCTTAAAGCCCAGCGGGGATGGTTATGAGCAGTTCTTC.

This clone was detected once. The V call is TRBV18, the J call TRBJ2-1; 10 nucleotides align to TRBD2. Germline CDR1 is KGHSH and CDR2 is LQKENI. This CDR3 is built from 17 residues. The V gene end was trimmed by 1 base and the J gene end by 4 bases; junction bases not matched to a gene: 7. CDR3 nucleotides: TGTGCCAGCTCACCACAACAGCGGGGGGGCCGGTACAATGAGCAGTTCTTC. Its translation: CASSPQQRGGRYNEQFF.

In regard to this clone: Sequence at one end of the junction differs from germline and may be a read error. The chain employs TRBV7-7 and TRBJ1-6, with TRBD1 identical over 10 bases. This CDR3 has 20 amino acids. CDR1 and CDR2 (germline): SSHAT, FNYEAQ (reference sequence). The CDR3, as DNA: TGTGCTAGCAGCTTTCGCTGGGAGGGACAGGGGATAATTTATAATTCACCCCTCCACTTT. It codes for CASSFRWEGQGIIYNSPLHF.

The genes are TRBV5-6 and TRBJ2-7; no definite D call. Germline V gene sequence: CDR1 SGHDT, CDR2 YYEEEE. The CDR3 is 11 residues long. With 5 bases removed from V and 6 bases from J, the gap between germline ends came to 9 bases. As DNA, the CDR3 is TGTGCCAGCAGGTCAGGATCCGAGCAGTACTTC. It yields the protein CASRSGSEQYF.

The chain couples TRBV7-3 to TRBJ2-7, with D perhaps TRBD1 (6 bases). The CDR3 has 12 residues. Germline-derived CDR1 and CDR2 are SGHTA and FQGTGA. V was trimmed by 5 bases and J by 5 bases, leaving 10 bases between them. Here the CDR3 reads CASSPQGHEQYF. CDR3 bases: TGTGCCAGCAGCCCACAGGGTCACGAGCAGTACTTC. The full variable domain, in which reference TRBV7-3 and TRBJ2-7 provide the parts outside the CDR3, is GAGVSQTPSNKVTEKGKYVELRCDPISGHTALYWYRQSLGQGPEFLIYFQGTGAADDSGLPNDRFFAVRPEGSVSTLKIQRTERGDSAVYLCASSPQGHEQYFGPGTRLTVT.

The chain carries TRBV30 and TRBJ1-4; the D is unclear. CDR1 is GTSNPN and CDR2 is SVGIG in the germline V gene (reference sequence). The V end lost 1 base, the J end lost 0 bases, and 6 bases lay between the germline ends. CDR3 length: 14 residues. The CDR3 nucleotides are TGTGCCTGGAGTGAACTTGCAACTAATGAAAAACTGTTTTTT. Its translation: CAWSELATNEKLFF. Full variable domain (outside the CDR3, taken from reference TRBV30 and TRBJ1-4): SQTIHQWPATLVQPVGSPLSLECTVEGTSNPNLYWYRQAAGRGLQLLFYSVGIGQISSEVPQNLSASRPQDRQFILSSKKLLLSDSGFYLCAWSELATNEKLFFGSGTQLSVL.

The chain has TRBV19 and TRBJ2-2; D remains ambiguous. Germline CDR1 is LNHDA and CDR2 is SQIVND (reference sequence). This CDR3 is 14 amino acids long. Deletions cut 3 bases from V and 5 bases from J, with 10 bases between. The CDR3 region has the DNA TGTGCCAGTAGTATGTGGGCCTTAACCGGGGAGCTGTTTTTT. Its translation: CASSMWALTGELFF.

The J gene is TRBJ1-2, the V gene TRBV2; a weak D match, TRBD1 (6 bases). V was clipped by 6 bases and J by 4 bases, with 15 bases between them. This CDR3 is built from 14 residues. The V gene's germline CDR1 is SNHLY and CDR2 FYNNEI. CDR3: CASRSGRGGYGYTF. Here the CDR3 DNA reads TGTGCCAGCAGAAGTGGCAGGGGCGGCTATGGCTACACCTTC. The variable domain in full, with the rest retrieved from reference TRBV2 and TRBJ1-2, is EPEVTQTPSHQVTQMGQEVILRCVPISNHLYFYWYRQILGQKVEFLVSFYNNEISEKSEIFDDQFSVERPDGSNFTLKIRSTKLEDSAMYFCASRSGRGGYGYTFGSGTRLTVV.

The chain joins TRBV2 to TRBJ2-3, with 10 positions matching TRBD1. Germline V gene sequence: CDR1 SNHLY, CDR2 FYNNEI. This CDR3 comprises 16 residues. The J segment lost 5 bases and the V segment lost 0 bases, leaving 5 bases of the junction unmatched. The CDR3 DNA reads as TGTGCCAGCAGTGAAGCAAGACAGGGGGCTCAAGATACGCAGTATTTT. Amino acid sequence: CASSEARQGAQDTQYF.

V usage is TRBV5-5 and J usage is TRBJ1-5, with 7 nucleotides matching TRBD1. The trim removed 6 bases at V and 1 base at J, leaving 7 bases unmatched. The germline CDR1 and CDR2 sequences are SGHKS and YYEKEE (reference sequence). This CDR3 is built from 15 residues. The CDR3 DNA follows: TGTGCCAGCACCCTTGACAGGGCCAGCAATCAGCCCCAGCATTTT. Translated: CASTLDRASNQPQHF.

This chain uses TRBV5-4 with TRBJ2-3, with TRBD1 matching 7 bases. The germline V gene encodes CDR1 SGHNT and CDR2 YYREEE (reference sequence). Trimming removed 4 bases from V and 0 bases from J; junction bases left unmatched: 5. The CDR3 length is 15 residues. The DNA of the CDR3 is TGTGCCAGCAGCACACAGGGGATTAGCACAGATACGCAGTATTTT. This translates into CASSTQGISTDTQYF.

CDR3 coding DNA: TGTGCCAGCTCACCTCCCCGGGGATCCTACGAGCAGTACTTC. Its translation is CASSPPRGSYEQYF. The chain uses TRBV18 and TRBJ2-7; a possible D gene is TRBD2 (5 bases). V was trimmed by 3 bases and J by 1 base, leaving 10 bases between them. This CDR3 spans 14 amino acids. Germline lookup yields CDR1 KGHSH and CDR2 LQKENI.

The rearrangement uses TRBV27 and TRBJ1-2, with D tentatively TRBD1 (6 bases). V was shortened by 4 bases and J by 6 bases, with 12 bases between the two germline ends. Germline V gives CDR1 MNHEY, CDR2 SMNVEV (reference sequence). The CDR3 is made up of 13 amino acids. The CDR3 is CASSYGAGDGYTF. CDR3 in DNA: TGTGCCAGCAGTTACGGGGCAGGGGATGGCTACACCTTC.

This chain's CDR3 is CASSQDPGGYSNQPQHF. CDR3 DNA sequence: TGCGCCAGCAGCCAAGATCCTGGAGGGTATAGCAATCAGCCCCAGCATTTT. The V and J genes are TRBV4-1 and TRBJ1-5; D is undetermined. The V and J ends lost 0 bases and 0 bases respectively, with 12 bases between them. This CDR3 comprises 17 residues. The V gene's germline CDR1 is MGHRA and CDR2 YSYEKL.

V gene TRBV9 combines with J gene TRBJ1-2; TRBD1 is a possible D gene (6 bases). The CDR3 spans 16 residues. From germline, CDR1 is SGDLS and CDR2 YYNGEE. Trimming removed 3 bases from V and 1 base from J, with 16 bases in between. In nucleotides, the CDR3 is TGTGCCAGCAGCGGGGACGGACAGACCTATAACTATGGCTACACCTTC. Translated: CASSGDGQTYNYGYTF.

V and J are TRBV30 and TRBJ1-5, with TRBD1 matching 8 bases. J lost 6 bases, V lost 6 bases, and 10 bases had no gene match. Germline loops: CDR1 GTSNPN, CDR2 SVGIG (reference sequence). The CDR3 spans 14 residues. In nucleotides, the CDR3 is TGTGCCTGTAATGACGGACAGGGTATTCAGCCCCAGCATTTT. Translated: CACNDGQGIQPQHF.

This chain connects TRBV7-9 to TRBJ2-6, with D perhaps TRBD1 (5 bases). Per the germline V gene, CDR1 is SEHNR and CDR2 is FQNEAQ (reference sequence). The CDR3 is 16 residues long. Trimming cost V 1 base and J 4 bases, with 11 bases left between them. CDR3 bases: TGTGCCAGCAGCTTAGTAGGGGCAAAAGGGGCCAACGTCCTGACTTTC. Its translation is CASSLVGAKGANVLTF.

Written as DNA, the CDR3 is TGTGCCTGCACCTCGGGGGTGCGCCAGCATTTT. It specifies CACTSGVRQHF. The V and J genes are TRBV30 and TRBJ1-5, with D possibly being TRBD1 (5 bases). CDR3 length equals 11 residues. Trimming took 6 bases from V and 12 from J, leaving 15 bases between them. The V gene's germline CDR1 is GTSNPN and CDR2 SVGIG (reference sequence).

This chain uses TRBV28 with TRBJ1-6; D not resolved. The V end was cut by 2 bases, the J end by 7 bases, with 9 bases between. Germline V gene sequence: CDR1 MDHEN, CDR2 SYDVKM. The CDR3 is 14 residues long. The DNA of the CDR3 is TGTGCCAGCAGTTTACCTTCCGGGAATTCACCCCTCCACTTT. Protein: CASSLPSGNSPLHF.

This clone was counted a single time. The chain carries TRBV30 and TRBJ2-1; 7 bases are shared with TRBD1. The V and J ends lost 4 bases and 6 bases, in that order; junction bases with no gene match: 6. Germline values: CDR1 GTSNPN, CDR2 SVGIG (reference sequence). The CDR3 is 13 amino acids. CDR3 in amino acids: CAWTTGVSNEQFF. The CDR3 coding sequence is TGTGCCTGGACCACAGGGGTTAGCAATGAGCAGTTCTTC.

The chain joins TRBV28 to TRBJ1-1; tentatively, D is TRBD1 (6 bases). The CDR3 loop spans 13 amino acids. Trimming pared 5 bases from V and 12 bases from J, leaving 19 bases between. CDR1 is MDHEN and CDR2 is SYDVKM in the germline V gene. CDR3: CASSKGVIQGTFF. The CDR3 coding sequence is TGTGCCAGCAGTAAGGGGGTCATACAGGGAACTTTCTTT.

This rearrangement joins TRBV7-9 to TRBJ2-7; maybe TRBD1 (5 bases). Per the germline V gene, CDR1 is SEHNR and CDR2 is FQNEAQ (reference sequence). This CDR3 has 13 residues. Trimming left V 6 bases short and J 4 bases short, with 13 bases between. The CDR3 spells CASSSDRVYEQYF. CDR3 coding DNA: TGTGCCAGCAGTTCTGACAGAGTATACGAGCAGTACTTC.

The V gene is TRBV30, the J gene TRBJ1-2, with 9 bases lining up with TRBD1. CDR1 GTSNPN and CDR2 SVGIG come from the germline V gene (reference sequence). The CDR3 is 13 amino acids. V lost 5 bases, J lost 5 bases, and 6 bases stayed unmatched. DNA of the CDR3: TGTGCCTGGGATTTCGACAGGGGGTATGGCTACACCTTC. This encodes CAWDFDRGYGYTF.

This CDR3 is CAISAHSSNTGELFF. CDR3 bases: TGTGCCATCAGTGCCCACAGCTCGAACACCGGGGAGCTGTTTTTT. The V and J genes are TRBV10-3 and TRBJ2-2; D gene unclear. V gave up 4 bases and J gave up 0 bases, with 9 bases separating them. The CDR3 is 15 residues long. CDR1 is ENHRY and CDR2 is SYGVKD in the germline V gene.